This TCR beta chain was captured in a study of blood T cell repertoires in COVID-19. Across the whole study: The analysed material was cDNA or gDNA that came from T cells, B-cell-depleted T cells, or PBMCs.

Trimming took 5 bases from V and 6 from J; bases not matched to a gene: 0. The CDR3 loop spans 12 amino acids. Germline CDR1 and CDR2: MNHEY and SVGEGT. In the authors' methods: Estimation of nucleated cell counts was performed using reference gene primer amplification. The table came from immunoSEQ multiplex PCR; TCRdb's copy has only in-frame clones and leaves some out. V, J and clone size reflect that table, while D and trimming were determined from the DNA. The sample has approximately 200,000 clones; about 88% are singletons. What was sequenced was peripheral blood. The rearrangement uses TRBV6-2 or TRBV6-3 and TRBJ2-1; TRBD1 matches at 8 bases. The source of this sequence is a woman younger than 45 with active or convalescent COVID-19. For the CDR3, the DNA is TGTGCCAGCAGTGACAGGGGCAATGAGCAGTTCTTC. Its protein product is CASSDRGNEQFF.